Listed below are T cell receptor beta chains from one sample, sequenced in a study of blood T cell repertoires in COVID-19. The data were produced by immunoSEQ multiplex PCR, yet TCRdb's version contains in-frame clones alone and is incomplete. Of about 86,000 clones listed, roughly 84% are singletons. Sequences were obtained from peripheral blood. These receptors were collected from a man between 65 and 85 years old with acute or convalescent COVID-19. Both conserved end residues are part of each CDR3. A D gene is named only where the DNA matches it firmly. Clone size is stated in some rows and not others, as once, few, many or a class when expanded.

v_call,j_call,clone_size,d_call,cdr3_nt,cdr3_aa
TRBV28,TRBJ1-2,.,TRBD1,TGTGCCAGCAGTTCGACAGGGGGCGGCTACACCTTC,CASSSTGGGYTF
TRBV5-8,TRBJ1-2,.,.,TGTGCCAGCAGACCTAACAGGGCCTATGGCTACACCTTC,CASRPNRAYGYTF
TRBV2,TRBJ1-4,.,.,TGTGCCAGCAGTGAAGTCCAAAATGAAAAACTGTTTTTT,CASSEVQNEKLFF
TRBV2,TRBJ2-5,.,.,TGTGCCAGCAGTGGGTTTGGTACAGTCCAAGAGACCCAGTACTTC,CASSGFGTVQETQYF
TRBV5-1,TRBJ2-7,.,.,TGCGCCAGCAGCTTGGACAACCTCTACGAGCAGTACTTC,CASSLDNLYEQYF
TRBV7-2,TRBJ2-1,once,.,TGTGCCAGCAGCTCCCACAGGAAGCTAAATGAGCAGTTCTTC,CASSSHRKLNEQFF
TRBV6-2/TRBV6-3,TRBJ2-7,.,TRBD2,TGTGCCAGCAGTTACCCGACTAGCGGGGGGGCCTACGAGCAGTACTTC,CASSYPTSGGAYEQYF
TRBV18,TRBJ2-7,.,.,TGTGCCAGCTCACCAGTGGGTAGCGCGGACGAGCAGTACTTC,CASSPVGSADEQYF
TRBV19,TRBJ2-2,.,.,TGTGCCAGTAGTCCACAGGGTCCCGGGGAGCTGTTTTTT,CASSPQGPGELFF
TRBV7-9,TRBJ2-2,.,.,TGTGCCAGCAGCCCCGTTCGTACCGGGGAGCTGTTTTTT,CASSPVRTGELFF
TRBV4-1,TRBJ2-7,.,.,TGCGCCAGCAGCCAAGAAGGAAGGAGAGAGCAGTACTTC,CASSQEGRREQYF
TRBV2,TRBJ1-1,.,.,TGTGCCAGCAGTGAATCAGTGAACACTGAAGCTTTCTTT,CASSESVNTEAFF
TRBV7-3,TRBJ2-3,.,.,TGTGCCAGCAGCTTCTACGAGGGAGATACGCAGTATTTT,CASSFYEGDTQYF
TRBV5-5,TRBJ1-1,.,.,TGTGCCAGCAGCCGGGGGGGCGCGGGCACTGAAGCTTTCTTT,CASSRGGAGTEAFF
TRBV19,TRBJ2-3,.,TRBD2,TGTGCCAGTAGTATTGGTAGAGCGGGGACCAGCACAGATACGCAGTATTTT,CASSIGRAGTSTDTQYF
TRBV5-1,TRBJ1-1,.,TRBD1,TGCGCCAGCAGTCAACAGGGGGCGGGGGTCACTGAAGCTTTCTTT,CASSQQGAGVTEAFF
TRBV7-2,TRBJ1-2,.,TRBD1,TGTGCCAGCAGCTTAGGAGGGGGGCAGGGGGGCTATGGCTACACCTTC,CASSLGGGQGGYGYTF
TRBV7-9,TRBJ2-7,few,TRBD1,TGTGCCAGCAGCTCCCGGGACAGGGATCCGCGCGAGCAGTACTTC,CASSSRDRDPREQYF
TRBV7-9,TRBJ2-5,.,.,TGTGCCAGCAGCTTAGGGGCCCAGGGGAATGGAGAGACCCAGTACTTC,CASSLGAQGNGETQYF
TRBV9,TRBJ1-2,.,.,TGTGCCAGCAGCTCCGGACAGACGGGTAACTATGGCTACACCTTC,CASSSGQTGNYGYTF
TRBV19,TRBJ1-5,.,TRBD1,TGTGCCAGTAGTATAGTGACAGGGGGGAATCAGCCCCAGCATTTT,CASSIVTGGNQPQHF
TRBV5-1,TRBJ1-6,.,.,TGCGCCAGCAGCTCTTCGACAGGCCTAAATTCACCCCTCCACTTT,CASSSSTGLNSPLHF
TRBV7-8,TRBJ1-2,few,.,TGTGCCAGCAGCTTAGGGCAGTCCCACTATGGCTACACCTTC,CASSLGQSHYGYTF
TRBV7-6,TRBJ2-1,.,.,TGTGCCAGCAGTGGTACAGGGTTCTTAGGCGATGAGCAGTTCTTC,CASSGTGFLGDEQFF
TRBV6-5,TRBJ1-2,once,.,TGTGCCAGCAGTTTAACAGGGAGTCATGGCTACACCTTC,CASSLTGSHGYTF
TRBV3-1/TRBV3-2,TRBJ2-1,.,TRBD1,TGTGCCAGCAGACGGGACAGGGGATCAGATGAGCAGTTCTTC,CASRRDRGSDEQFF
TRBV6-2/TRBV6-3,TRBJ2-3,once,TRBD2,TGTGCCAGCAGCCCAGGACTAGCGGGGCAGTATTTT,CASSPGLAGQYF
TRBV5-6,TRBJ1-2,.,TRBD1,TGTGCCAGCAGCTCACAGGGGAGGTATGGCTACACCTTC,CASSSQGRYGYTF
TRBV7-3,TRBJ1-1,.,TRBD1,TGTGCCAGCAGCTTCCGAGGGACAGTTAACACTGAAGCTTTCTTT,CASSFRGTVNTEAFF
TRBV6-5,TRBJ1-3,.,.,TGTGCCAGCAGTACGACAGATTTCTCTGGAAACACCATATATTTT,CASSTTDFSGNTIYF
TRBV10-2,TRBJ2-1,.,.,TGCGCCAGCAGTCACCAATCCCAGGGCAATGAGCAGTTCTTC,CASSHQSQGNEQFF
TRBV4-2,TRBJ1-6,.,TRBD1,TGTGCCAGCAGCCCGTTCACCGACAGGGCGGATTCACCCCTCCACTTT,CASSPFTDRADSPLHF
TRBV3-1/TRBV3-2,TRBJ1-4,few,TRBD1,TGTGCCAGCAGCCAAGAATTAGGCTACAGGGGCGATGAAAAACTGTTTTTT,CASSQELGYRGDEKLFF
TRBV4-2,TRBJ1-4,.,.,TGTGCCAGCAGCCAAGATACGAGGAGAGAAGAAAAACTGTTTTTT,CASSQDTRREEKLFF
TRBV3-1/TRBV3-2,TRBJ2-5,.,.,TGTGCCAGCAGCCAAGTAGGAGAAGAGACCCAGTACTTC,CASSQVGEETQYF
TRBV4-2,TRBJ2-1,.,TRBD1,TGTGCCAGCAGCCAAGATGGACAGGGCAATGAGCAGTTCTTC,CASSQDGQGNEQFF
TRBV11-2,TRBJ1-1,.,.,TGTGCCAGCAGCTTTCATAGAGGGGGTGAAGCTTTCTTT,CASSFHRGGEAFF
TRBV5-1,TRBJ2-1,.,TRBD1,TGCGCCAGCAGACCCGGGACAGCCTACAATGAGCAGTTCTTC,CASRPGTAYNEQFF
TRBV18,TRBJ1-2,.,.,TGTGCCAGCTCACCACGCTCAGGGTACGGCTACACCTTC,CASSPRSGYGYTF
TRBV25-1,TRBJ1-2,.,TRBD1,TGTGCCAGCAGTGACCGTACCGGGACAGGGGTATATGGCTACACCTTC,CASSDRTGTGVYGYTF
TRBV5-1,TRBJ2-7,.,.,TGCGCCAGCAGGAGAGGAGGGGCGGGTAGCGAGCAGTACTTC,CASRRGGAGSEQYF
TRBV19,TRBJ2-7,few,TRBD2,TGTGCCAGTAGTCGGACTAGCGGGGACTACGAGCAGTACTTC,CASSRTSGDYEQYF
TRBV24-1,TRBJ1-2,.,TRBD1,TGTGCCACCAGTGTAGGGACAGGATTCGGCTACACCTTC,CATSVGTGFGYTF
TRBV19,TRBJ2-7,.,TRBD1,TGTGCCAGTAGTATCGGGGGACAGGGTACCTACGAGCAGTACTTC,CASSIGGQGTYEQYF
TRBV5-6,TRBJ1-4,.,.,TGTGCCAGCAGCTTGTACCGGGACGGGGGGAAACTGTTTTTT,CASSLYRDGGKLFF
TRBV7-2,TRBJ1-5,few,TRBD1,TGTGCCAGCAGCCCCTTTTGGAGGGGGCTCACTCAGCCCCAGCATTTT,CASSPFWRGLTQPQHF
TRBV10-2,TRBJ2-1,.,.,TGCGCCAGCAGTGAGGACACCTACAATGAGCAGTTCTTC,CASSEDTYNEQFF
TRBV9,TRBJ1-5,once,TRBD1,TGTGCCAGCAGCGCCGGGACAGGGGGCAATCAGCCCCAGCATTTT,CASSAGTGGNQPQHF
TRBV28,TRBJ1-5,few,TRBD1,TGTGCCAGCAGTTTAGACCAGGGGGGCAATCAGCCCCAGCATTTT,CASSLDQGGNQPQHF
TRBV2,TRBJ2-1,.,TRBD1,TGTGCCAGCAGAACCGACAGGGAAAAACGCAATGAGCAGTTCTTC,CASRTDREKRNEQFF
TRBV28,TRBJ1-1,.,.,TGTGCCAGCAGTCTTCAGGGATTCGCTTTCTTT,CASSLQGFAFF
TRBV6-5,TRBJ1-1,many,TRBD1,TGTGCCGTACACAGGGGTATGAACACTGAAGCTTTCTTT,CAVHRGMNTEAFF
TRBV10-3,TRBJ2-2,.,.,TGTGCCATCAGTGAGGGCCATCTCGGGGAGCTGTTTTTT,CAISEGHLGELFF
TRBV5-1,TRBJ2-1,.,TRBD2,TGCGCCAGCAGCTGGACTAGCGGGGGGGCCTGGGAGCAGTTCTTC,CASSWTSGGAWEQFF
TRBV6-1,TRBJ2-2,.,.,TGTGCCAGCAGTGAGGGGGCGGCCAACACCGGGGAGCTGTTTTTT,CASSEGAANTGELFF
TRBV27,TRBJ1-4,.,TRBD1,TGTGCCAGCAGTACGACAGGGGACGGCTTTTACGAAAAACTGTTTTTT,CASSTTGDGFYEKLFF
TRBV27,TRBJ1-2,.,TRBD1,TGTGCCAGCAGGAGACAGGGAGGCTATGGCTACACCTTC,CASRRQGGYGYTF
TRBV4-1,TRBJ2-1,.,TRBD2,TGCGCCAGCAGCCACCCGGCGCGGGGGATAGATGAGCAGTTCTTC,CASSHPARGIDEQFF
TRBV6-6,TRBJ2-2,medium-sized,TRBD1,TGTGCCAGCGACCACAGGGGGCCCGACACCGGGGAGCTGTTTTTT,CASDHRGPDTGELFF